The 5 T cell receptor beta chains reported below all come from one sample, sequenced in a study of neoadjuvant anti-PD-1 for oral cavity cancer. Here immunoSEQ multiplex PCR was the method, and the copy in TCRdb shows in-frame clones only, minus some. The sample holds approximately 13,000 clones, about 74% seen once. Specified time point: after neoadjuvant nivolumab, at surgical resection. Sequenced here: PBMCs, sampled after nivolumab (anti-PD-1) treatment. The receptors here all came from a person between 40 and 80 years old with oral cavity squamous cell carcinoma.

The chain is built from TRBV27 and TRBJ2-1; no clear D. Trimming left V 5 bases short and J 2 bases short, with 10 bases between. The CDR3 runs 14 residues. CDR1 MNHEY and CDR2 SMNVEV come from the germline V gene (reference sequence). CDR3 nucleotides: TGTGCCAGCAGTCTTAAAAAAACCTACAATGAGCAGTTCTTC. Its translation is CASSLKKTYNEQFF.

This chain links TRBV30 with TRBJ2-2, with 14 bases lining up with TRBD2. V was pared by 3 bases and J by 0 bases, with 9 bases of the junction left unmatched. Per the germline V gene, CDR1 is GTSNPN and CDR2 is SVGIG (reference sequence). CDR3 length equals 19 residues. CDR3 residues: CAWRFGTSGSTANTGELFF. CDR3 nucleotide sequence: TGTGCCTGGAGATTTGGGACTAGCGGGAGTACTGCGAACACCGGGGAGCTGTTTTTT.

V and J are TRBV2 and TRBJ2-1, with 7 bases lining up with TRBD2. CDR1 and CDR2 from the germline V gene are SNHLY and FYNNEI. V dropped 2 bases and J dropped 5; count of bases not matched to a gene: 3. The CDR3 totals 14 residues. This CDR3 reads CASSETGTNNEQFF. The CDR3 DNA is TGTGCCAGCAGTGAAACCGGGACTAACAATGAGCAGTTCTTC.

This sequence joins TRBV27 and TRBJ2-3; D is perhaps TRBD1 (7 bases). The CDR3 has 14 amino acids. Trimming removed 3 bases from V and 5 bases from J, with 12 bases in between. From germline, CDR1 is MNHEY and CDR2 SMNVEV (reference sequence). The CDR3 DNA reads as TGTGCCAGCAGTTTGAGCCAGGGGGGAGATACGCAGTATTTT. Its protein is CASSLSQGGDTQYF.

The CDR3 region has the DNA TGTGCCAGCAACGAGGGAGCGACAGATACGCAGTATTTT. It yields the protein CASNEGATDTQYF. V gene TRBV9 combines with J gene TRBJ2-3; a weak D match, TRBD2 (5 bases). Trimming shortened V by 6 bases and J by 3 bases, and 11 bases separated the two germline ends. CDR1 and CDR2 from the germline V gene are SGDLS and YYNGEE. The CDR3 contains 13 residues.